This entry lists 9 T cell receptor beta chains sequenced from one sample in a study of blood T cell repertoires in COVID-19. Sequenced by immunoSEQ multiplex PCR; TCRdb stores in-frame clones only, minus some. This table has some 250,000 clones, approximately 80% appearing once. Sequencing was carried out using peripheral blood. The receptors stem from a man between 40 and 49 years old with acute or convalescent COVID-19.

The chain employs TRBV2 and TRBJ1-4, with unresolved D. CDR1 and CDR2 from the germline V gene are SNHLY and FYNNEI. V was clipped by 4 bases and J by 0 bases, with 9 bases between them. The CDR3 extends over 15 amino acids. CDR3 amino acids: CASSGGSATNEKLFF. CDR3 bases: TGTGCCAGCAGTGGCGGATCTGCAACTAATGAAAAACTGTTTTTT.

The rearrangement joins TRBV11-3 to TRBJ2-2, with D possibly TRBD1 on 6 matching bases. V gave up 8 bases and J gave up 6 bases, with 19 bases separating them. The CDR3 is 15 amino acids. The germline V gene has CDR1 SGHNT and CDR2 YENEEA. The DNA of the CDR3 is TGTGCCAGCCAACTGGGTGTACAGGGCTCCGGGGAGCTGTTTTTT. Translation: CASQLGVQGSGELFF.

This chain connects TRBV30 to TRBJ1-2; 12 bases are a match to TRBD1. CDR3 size: 15 residues. The J segment lost 8 bases and the V segment lost 0 bases, leaving 7 bases of the junction unmatched. Germline-derived CDR1 and CDR2 are GTSNPN and SVGIG (reference sequence). For the CDR3, the DNA is TGTGCCTGGAGTGTATCCGGGACAGGGGGCCGAGGCTACACCTTC. Its translation: CAWSVSGTGGRGYTF.

This clone was seen more than once but under ten times. The V and J genes are TRBV11-3 and TRBJ1-1; TRBD1 might be the D (5 bases). The germline gives CDR1 SGHNT, CDR2 YENEEA. The CDR3 totals 14 residues. V dropped 1 base and J dropped 3 bases, with 9 bases sitting between them. The CDR3 loop is CASSLGTGHTEAFF. The CDR3 DNA sequence: TGTGCCAGCAGCTTAGGCACAGGACACACTGAAGCTTTCTTT.

The gene calls are TRBV12-3 or TRBV12-4 and TRBJ1-2; a weak D match, TRBD1 (5 bases). CDR3 length: 12 residues. Trimming took 5 bases from V and 8 from J, leaving 12 bases between them. In DNA, the CDR3 is TGTGCCAGCAGTGCCGCAGGGTACGGCTACACCTTC. It yields the protein CASSAAGYGYTF.

The rearrangement uses TRBV12-3 or TRBV12-4 and TRBJ1-5; maybe TRBD1 (5 bases). This CDR3 contains 13 residues. The V and J ends lost 3 bases and 5 bases respectively, with 8 bases between them. In DNA, the CDR3 is TGTGCCAGCAGTTTGTCGACAGATCAGCCCCAGCATTTT. This encodes CASSLSTDQPQHF.

The chain recombines TRBV5-4 with TRBJ2-5, with 14 nucleotides matching TRBD2. Germline CDR1 is SGHNT and CDR2 is YYREEE (reference sequence). J was trimmed by 1 base and V by 3 bases; bases with no gene match: 2. The CDR3 spans 16 residues. The CDR3 DNA reads as TGTGCCAGCAGCTCCGGACTAGCGGGAGGCCAAGAGACCCAGTACTTC. It yields the protein CASSSGLAGGQETQYF.

V and J are TRBV7-3 and TRBJ2-3; 10 positions agree with TRBD2. The CDR3 is 14 residues long. With 4 bases clipped from V and 6 bases from J, the junction kept 4 bases outside the gene matches. Germline V lookup: CDR1 SGHTA, CDR2 FQGTGA. In DNA, the CDR3 is TGTGCCAGCAGCTCCCTAGCGGGAGCCGATACGCAGTATTTT. It specifies CASSSLAGADTQYF.

Only one count was recorded for this clone. The rearrangement joins TRBV2 to TRBJ1-5; D gene ambiguous. Trimming pared 7 bases from V and 6 bases from J, leaving 10 bases between. Germline V lookup: CDR1 SNHLY, CDR2 FYNNEI. The CDR3 is 12 amino acids. CDR3 sequence: CASNLLAQPQHF. DNA of the CDR3: TGTGCCAGCAACCTCTTGGCTCAGCCCCAGCATTTT.